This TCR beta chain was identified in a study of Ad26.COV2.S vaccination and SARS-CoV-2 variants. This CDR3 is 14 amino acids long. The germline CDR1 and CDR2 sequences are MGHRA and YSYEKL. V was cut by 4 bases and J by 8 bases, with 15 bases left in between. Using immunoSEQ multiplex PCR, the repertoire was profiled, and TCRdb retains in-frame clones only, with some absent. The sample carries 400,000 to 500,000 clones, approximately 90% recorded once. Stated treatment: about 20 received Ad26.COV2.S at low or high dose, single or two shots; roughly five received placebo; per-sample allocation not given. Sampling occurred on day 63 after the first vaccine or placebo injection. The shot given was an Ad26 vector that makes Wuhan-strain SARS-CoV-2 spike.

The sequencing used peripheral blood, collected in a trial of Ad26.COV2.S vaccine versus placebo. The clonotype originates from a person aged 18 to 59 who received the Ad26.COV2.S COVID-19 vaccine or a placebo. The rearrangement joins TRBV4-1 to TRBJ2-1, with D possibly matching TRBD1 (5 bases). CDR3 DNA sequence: TGCGCCAGCAGCCGGACACCCTTGGGGTATGAGCAGTTCTTC. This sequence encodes CASSRTPLGYEQFF.